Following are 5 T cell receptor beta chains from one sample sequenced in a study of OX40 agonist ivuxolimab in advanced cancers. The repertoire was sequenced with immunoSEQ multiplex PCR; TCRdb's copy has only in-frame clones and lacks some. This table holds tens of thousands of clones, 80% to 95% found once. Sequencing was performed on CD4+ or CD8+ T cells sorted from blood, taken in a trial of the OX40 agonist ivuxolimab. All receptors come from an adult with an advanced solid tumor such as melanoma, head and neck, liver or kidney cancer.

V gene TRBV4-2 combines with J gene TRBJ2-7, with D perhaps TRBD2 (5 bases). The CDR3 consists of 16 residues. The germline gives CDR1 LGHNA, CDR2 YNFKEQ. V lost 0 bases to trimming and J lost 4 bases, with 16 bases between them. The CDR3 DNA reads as TGTGCCAGCAGCCAAGACCTAGCTCCGGGTTATTACGAGCAGTACTTC. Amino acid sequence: CASSQDLAPGYYEQYF.

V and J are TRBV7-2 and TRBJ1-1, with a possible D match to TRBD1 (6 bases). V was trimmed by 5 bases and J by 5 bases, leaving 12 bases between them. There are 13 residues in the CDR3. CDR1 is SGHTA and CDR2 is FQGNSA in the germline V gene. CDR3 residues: CASSRQVETEAFF. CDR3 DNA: TGTGCCAGCAGCCGACAGGTGGAAACTGAAGCTTTCTTT.

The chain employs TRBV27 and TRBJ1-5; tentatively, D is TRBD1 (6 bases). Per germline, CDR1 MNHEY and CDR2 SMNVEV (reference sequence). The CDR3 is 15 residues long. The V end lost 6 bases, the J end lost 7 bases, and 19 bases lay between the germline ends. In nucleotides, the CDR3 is TGTGCCAGCAGCCGGGAGGGGGGTTTACGGCAGCCCCAGCATTTT. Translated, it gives CASSREGGLRQPQHF.

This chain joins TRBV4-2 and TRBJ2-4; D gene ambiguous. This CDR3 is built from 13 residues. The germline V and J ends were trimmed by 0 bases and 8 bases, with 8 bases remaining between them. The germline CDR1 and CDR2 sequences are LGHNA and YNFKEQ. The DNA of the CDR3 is TGTGCCAGCAGCCAAGATAACAGAGACATTCAGTACTTC. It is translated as CASSQDNRDIQYF.

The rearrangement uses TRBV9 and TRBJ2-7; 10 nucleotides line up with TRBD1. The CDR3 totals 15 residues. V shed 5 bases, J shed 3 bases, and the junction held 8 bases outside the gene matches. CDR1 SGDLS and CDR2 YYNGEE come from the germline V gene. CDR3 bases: TGTGCCAGCAGTACCGGGACAGGGGCCCTCTACGAGCAGTACTTC. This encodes CASSTGTGALYEQYF.